The text below deals with one TCR beta chain. After removal of 5 bases from V and 1 base from J, the junction contained 6 bases not matched to a gene. The length of the CDR3 is 15 residues. TCRdb keeps only in-frame clones here, not all; method: immunoSEQ multiplex PCR. The repertoire has about 380,000 clones, more than 70% of them found once; the top ten carry roughly 1.2%. The entry originates in a study of blood T cell repertoires in COVID-19. Participants had their cohort set by participant-reported clinical history. Sequenced sample: PBMCs or T cells enriched from blood (not recorded which). The chain is built from TRBV5-3 and TRBJ1-5; 7 bases line up with TRBD1. TRBV5-3 is filed as an ORF, its function uncertain. The TCR sequence derives from a woman between 18 and 29 years old who had recovered from COVID-19. The CDR3 here is CARRSAGGSNQPQHF. The CDR3 nucleotides read TGTGCCAGAAGATCGGCAGGGGGAAGCAATCAGCCCCAGCATTTT.